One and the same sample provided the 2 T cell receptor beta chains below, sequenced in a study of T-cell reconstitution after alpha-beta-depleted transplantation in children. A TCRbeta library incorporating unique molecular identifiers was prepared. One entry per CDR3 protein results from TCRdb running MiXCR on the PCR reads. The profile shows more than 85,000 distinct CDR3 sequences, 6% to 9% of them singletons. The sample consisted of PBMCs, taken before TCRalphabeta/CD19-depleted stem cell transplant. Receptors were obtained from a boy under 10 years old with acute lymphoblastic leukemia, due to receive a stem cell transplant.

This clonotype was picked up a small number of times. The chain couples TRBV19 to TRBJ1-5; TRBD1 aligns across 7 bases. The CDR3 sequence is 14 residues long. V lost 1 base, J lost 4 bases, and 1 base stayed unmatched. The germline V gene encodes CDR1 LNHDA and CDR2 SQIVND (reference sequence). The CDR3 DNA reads TGTGCCAGTAGTATAGGGGGACAGAATCAGCCCCAGCATTTT. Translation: CASSIGGQNQPQHF.

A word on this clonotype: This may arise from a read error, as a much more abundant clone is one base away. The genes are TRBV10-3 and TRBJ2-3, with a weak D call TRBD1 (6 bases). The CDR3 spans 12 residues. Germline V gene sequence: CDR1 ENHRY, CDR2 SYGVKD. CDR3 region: CVIRGSADTQYF. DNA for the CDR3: TGTGTCATCAGGGGATCTGCAGATACGCAGTATTTT.